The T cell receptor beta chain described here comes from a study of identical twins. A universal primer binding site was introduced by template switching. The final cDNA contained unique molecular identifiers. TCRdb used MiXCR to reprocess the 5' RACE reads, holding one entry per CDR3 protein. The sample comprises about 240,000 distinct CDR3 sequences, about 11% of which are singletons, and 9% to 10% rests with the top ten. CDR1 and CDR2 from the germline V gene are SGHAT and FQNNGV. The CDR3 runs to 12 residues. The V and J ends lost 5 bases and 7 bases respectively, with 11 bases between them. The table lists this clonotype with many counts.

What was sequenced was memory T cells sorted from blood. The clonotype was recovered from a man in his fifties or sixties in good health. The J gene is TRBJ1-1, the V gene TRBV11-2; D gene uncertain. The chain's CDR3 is CASSPGIVEAFF. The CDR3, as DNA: TGTGCCAGCAGCCCGGGAATCGTTGAAGCTTTCTTT.